The 28 T cell receptor beta chains below come from one sample, sequenced in a study of patients and donors after allogeneic stem cell transplantation. TCRdb fed the RT-PCR reads into MiXCR, producing one record per CDR3 protein. Among 900,000 to 1,000,000 distinct CDR3 sequences listed, roughly 17% were seen once. Sequenced input: blood, either unsorted or a sorted T cell fraction (not recorded which). The receptors stem from a human donor who was either an allogeneic HSCT recipient or a stem cell or donor lymphocyte infusion donor (not recorded which). It is not recorded whose cells these are; they may come from a transplant donor.

This sequence joins TRBV3-1 and TRBJ1-2; tentatively, D is TRBD1 (5 bases). CDR3 size: 12 residues. V was cut by 3 bases and J by 7 bases, with 9 bases left in between. CDR1 and CDR2 (germline): LGHDT, YNNKEL (reference sequence). CDR3 region: CASSQVGGGYTF. The CDR3 coding sequence is TGTGCCAGCAGCCAGGTCGGGGGTGGCTACACCTTC. The full variable domain, completed using reference TRBV3-1 and TRBJ1-2, is DTAVSQTPKYLVTQMGNDKSIKCEQNLGHDTMYWYKQDSKKFLKIMFSYNNKELIINETVPNRFSPKSPDKAHLNLHINSLELGDSAVYFCASSQVGGGYTFGSGTRLTVV.

This clonotype showed up many times. This chain connects TRBV5-1 to TRBJ2-7, with D possibly matching TRBD2 (5 bases). Between the trimmed V and J ends, which lost 4 bases and 5 bases, there was a span of 16 bases. Per germline, CDR1 SGHRS and CDR2 YFSETQ. The CDR3 runs to 14 residues. The CDR3: CASSPLTDGNEQYF. In DNA, the CDR3 is TGCGCCAGCAGCCCTCTGACGGACGGGAACGAGCAGTACTTC.

There are a few counts of this clonotype. The V call is TRBV7-2, the J call TRBJ1-5; 8 bases agree with TRBD1. V shed 4 bases, J shed 4 bases, and the junction held 6 bases outside the gene matches. The CDR3 consists of 15 residues. Germline V gene data show CDR1 as SGHTA and CDR2 as FQGNSA. The CDR3, as DNA: TGTGCCAGCAGCTCGTACACAGGGGGGAATCAGCCCCAGCATTTT. Protein: CASSSYTGGNQPQHF.

The genes are TRBV12-3 or TRBV12-4 and TRBJ2-5; D is possibly TRBD2 (6 bases). CDR3 length equals 15 residues. The V and J ends lost 4 bases and 1 base respectively, with 13 bases between them. CDR3 DNA: TGTGCCAGCAGTTCCCCCCGGAGGGTCCAAGAGACCCAGTACTTC. Amino acid sequence: CASSSPRRVQETQYF.

The chain employs TRBV6-5 and TRBJ2-3; D remains ambiguous. CDR1 MNHEY and CDR2 SVGAGI come from the germline V gene. The CDR3 is 14 amino acids. Trimming cost V 2 bases and J 1 base, with 7 bases left between them. The CDR3: CASSYVLRTDTQYF. DNA of the CDR3: TGTGCCAGCAGTTACGTACTACGCACAGATACGCAGTATTTT.

In this sample, this clonotype turned up a few times. This sequence joins TRBV7-3 and TRBJ2-7; 9 bases map to TRBD1. Germline assignment: CDR1 SGHTA and CDR2 FQGTGA. The V segment lost 3 bases and the J segment 6 bases; nucleotides outside the gene matches: 3. CDR3 size: 13 residues. CDR3 sequence reads: CASSFDRGSEQYF. The CDR3, as DNA: TGTGCCAGCAGCTTTGACAGGGGGAGCGAGCAGTACTTC.

V gene TRBV27 combines with J gene TRBJ1-2; D is unresolved. Deletions cut 3 bases from V and 6 bases from J, with 11 bases between. CDR1 and CDR2 from the germline V gene are MNHEY and SMNVEV (reference sequence). The CDR3 has 13 amino acids. The CDR3 region has the DNA TGTGCCAGCAGTTTGAGGGAATCGGATGGCTACACCTTC. Its translation: CASSLRESDGYTF.

This clonotype was picked up a small number of times. The rearrangement joins TRBV20-1 to TRBJ1-1, with 7 bases that match TRBD1. The CDR3 spans 15 residues. The J segment lost 2 bases and the V segment lost 0 bases, leaving 6 bases of the junction unmatched. The germline CDR1 and CDR2 sequences are DFQATT and SNEGSKA (reference sequence). The CDR3 sequence: CSARDLGGVNTEAFF. The CDR3 DNA is TGCAGTGCTAGAGATTTAGGGGGCGTTAACACTGAAGCTTTCTTT.

This clonotype came up many times. CDR3 DNA: TGTGCCATCAGTGAGTCGAACAGCGTCTACGAGCAGTACTTC. Amino acid sequence: CAISESNSVYEQYF. The genes are TRBV10-3 and TRBJ2-7; no clear D. The V end was cut by 0 bases, the J end by 3 bases, with 9 bases between. Germline lookup yields CDR1 ENHRY and CDR2 SYGVKD. The CDR3 covers 14 residues.

The chain links TRBV12-3 or TRBV12-4 to TRBJ1-3, with D maybe TRBD1 (5 bases). The CDR3 covers 15 residues. V gave up 10 bases and J gave up 0 bases, with 16 bases separating them. CDR3 protein: CATGTAPFSGNTIYF. DNA of the CDR3: TGTGCCACCGGGACCGCACCCTTCTCTGGAAACACCATATATTTT.

This chain links TRBV18 with TRBJ2-3; D is perhaps TRBD2 (6 bases). V was trimmed by 0 bases and J by 3 bases, leaving 10 bases between them. Germline values: CDR1 KGHSH, CDR2 LQKENI. The CDR3 is made up of 15 amino acids. CDR3 bases: TGTGCCAGCTCACCACCAACAGGAGGGACAGATACGCAGTATTTT. It specifies CASSPPTGGTDTQYF.

The chain employs TRBV4-3 and TRBJ2-7; no reliable D call. Trimming left V 0 bases short and J 0 bases short, with 9 bases between. Germline CDR1 reads LGHNA; CDR2 reads YSLEER. CDR3 size: 15 residues. Written as DNA, the CDR3 is TGCGCCAGCAGCCAAGAAATCGGGCCCTCCTACGAGCAGTACTTC. This translates into CASSQEIGPSYEQYF.

This sequence joins TRBV24-1 and TRBJ2-7, with D possibly being TRBD1 (6 bases). The CDR3 totals 15 residues. Trimming stripped 4 bases from V and 0 bases from J, with 12 bases between. From germline, CDR1 is KGHDR and CDR2 SFDVKD. For the CDR3, the DNA is TGTGCCACCAGTGACTCACAGGGATTCTCCTACGAGCAGTACTTC. Amino acids: CATSDSQGFSYEQYF.

This clonotype was counted between two and nine times. The V and J genes are TRBV6-2 or TRBV6-3 and TRBJ2-1; TRBD1 aligns across 9 bases. The CDR3 has 15 residues. V lost 5 bases, J lost 8 bases, and 10 bases stayed unmatched. The germline gives CDR1 MNHEY, CDR2 SVGEGT. CDR3: CASSHGQGIGHEQFF. The CDR3 region has the DNA TGTGCCAGCAGTCACGGACAGGGGATAGGCCATGAGCAGTTCTTC.

This clonotype was found many times. The genes are TRBV19 and TRBJ1-1, with D unresolved. The V and J ends lost 5 bases and 3 bases respectively, with 10 bases between them. Germline CDR1 is LNHDA and CDR2 is SQIVND (reference sequence). This CDR3 is 13 amino acids long. The CDR3 bases are TGTGCCAGTAGTGTCAAGGGAGACACTGAAGCTTTCTTT. This codes for CASSVKGDTEAFF.

This clonotype was counted a few times. The chain links TRBV18 to TRBJ1-3, with 11 bases fitting TRBD1. Germline CDR1 is KGHSH and CDR2 is LQKENI. The trim removed 0 bases at V and 1 base at J, leaving 2 bases unmatched. This CDR3 region has 17 residues. This CDR3 reads CASSPPGQGASGNTIYF. In DNA, the CDR3 is TGTGCCAGCTCACCACCTGGACAGGGGGCATCTGGAAACACCATATATTTT. The whole variable domain, filled in from reference TRBV18 and TRBJ1-3, reads NAGVMQNPRHLVRRRGQEARLRCSPMKGHSHVYWYRQLPEEGLKFMVYLQKENIIDESGMPKERFSAEFPKEGPSILRIQQVVRGDSAAYFCASSPPGQGASGNTIYFGEGSWLTVV.

This clonotype was observed a few times. DNA for the CDR3: TGCAGTGCCATCGGACAGAATGAAAAACTGTTTTTT. It yields the protein CSAIGQNEKLFF. The chain has TRBV20-1 and TRBJ1-4, with D maybe TRBD1 (6 bases). CDR3 length: 12 residues. Germline CDR1 reads DFQATT; CDR2 reads SNEGSKA (reference sequence). Deletions cut 6 bases from V and 5 bases from J, with 10 bases between.

This rearrangement joins TRBV5-5 to TRBJ2-5, with D tentatively TRBD2 (7 bases). Germline V lookup: CDR1 SGHKS, CDR2 YYEKEE (reference sequence). Deletions cut 2 bases from V and 4 bases from J, with 15 bases between. This CDR3 has 15 amino acids. The CDR3 is CASSLSWGGLETQYF. The DNA for the CDR3 is TGTGCCAGCAGCTTATCCTGGGGGGGCTTAGAGACCCAGTACTTC.

This clonotype was observed a few times. The chain combines TRBV11-1 with TRBJ2-4, with 10 positions matching TRBD2. CDR3 length: 19 residues. V lost 2 bases, J lost 0 bases, and 10 bases stayed unmatched. Per the germline V gene, CDR1 is SGHAT and CDR2 is FQDESV (reference sequence). The DNA for the CDR3 is TGTGCCAGCAGCTTACTAGCGGGAGCCGAGGGCCTAGCCAAAAACATTCAGTACTTC. Residues: CASSLLAGAEGLAKNIQYF.

In its sample, this clonotype was seen a few times. The rearrangement uses TRBV4-2 and TRBJ2-7; no clear D. Germline assignment: CDR1 LGHNA and CDR2 YNFKEQ. This CDR3 has 12 amino acids. The V and J ends lost 3 bases and 6 bases respectively, with 9 bases between them. CDR3 amino acids: CASSHPISEQYF. The DNA for the CDR3 is TGTGCCAGCAGCCACCCAATATCCGAGCAGTACTTC.

The chain links TRBV12-3 or TRBV12-4 to TRBJ2-6; perhaps TRBD1 as D (5 bases). The CDR3 has 19 residues. V gave up 2 bases and J gave up 1 base, with 18 bases separating them. Here the CDR3 DNA reads TGTGCCAGCAGTTTAAGGTCGCAGGGCTTGGGGTCTGGGGCCAACGTCCTGACTTTC. This sequence encodes CASSLRSQGLGSGANVLTF.

This rearrangement joins TRBV28 to TRBJ1-1, with 9 bases aligning to TRBD1. CDR3 length: 18 residues. From germline, CDR1 is MDHEN and CDR2 SYDVKM. Germline trimming cut 4 bases from V and 0 bases from J; bases unmatched to any gene: 12. The CDR3 loop is CASSYPRDRVSLNTEAFF. CDR3 nucleotide sequence: TGTGCCAGCAGTTACCCCCGGGACAGGGTTTCCTTGAACACTGAAGCTTTCTTT.

This clonotype was detected a few times. This CDR3 is CASSQVPRGHHTEAFF. CDR3 nucleotide sequence: TGCGCCAGCAGCCAAGTCCCCAGGGGGCATCACACTGAAGCTTTCTTT. The V gene is TRBV4-1, the J gene TRBJ1-1; 8 positions agree with TRBD1. Germline CDR1 and CDR2: MGHRA and YSYEKL. The CDR3 contains 16 residues. Germline trimming cut 1 base from V and 3 bases from J; bases unmatched to any gene: 7.

This clonotype was recorded a few times. The rearrangement joins TRBV6-2 or TRBV6-3 to TRBJ1-1; 8 positions match TRBD1. The ends lost 4 bases at V and 1 base at J; junction bases unmatched: 11. The CDR3 contains 17 residues. Per germline, CDR1 MNHEY and CDR2 SVGEGT. CDR3 DNA sequence: TGTGCCAGCAGTTGGGCCGCCGGGACAGGTTCGAACACTGAAGCTTTCTTT. Protein product: CASSWAAGTGSNTEAFF.

This rearrangement joins TRBV20-1 to TRBJ2-7; D is undetermined. The CDR3 covers 11 residues. Germline CDR1 is DFQATT and CDR2 is SNEGSKA (reference sequence). Trimming removed 3 bases from V and 3 bases from J, with 6 bases in between. The CDR3 DNA is TGCAGTGCTAGGGGCCACTACGAGCAGTACTTC. This gives the protein CSARGHYEQYF.

This clonotype was counted only a few times. The chain combines TRBV20-1 with TRBJ2-3; D is possibly TRBD2 (6 bases). The V gene's germline CDR1 is DFQATT and CDR2 SNEGSKA (reference sequence). The CDR3 is 16 residues long. Trimming removed 3 bases from V and 0 bases from J, with 16 bases in between. In DNA form, the CDR3 reads TGCAGTGCTAGCCCCCAGGGCGGGGCTAGCACAGATACGCAGTATTTT. It codes for CSASPQGGASTDTQYF.

The V gene is TRBV20-1, the J gene TRBJ2-2, with D maybe TRBD1 (5 bases). Trimming pared 0 bases from V and 1 base from J, leaving 12 bases between. The CDR3 extends over 16 amino acids. Germline CDR1 is DFQATT and CDR2 is SNEGSKA (reference sequence). This CDR3 reads CSARDLAGKNTGELFF. The CDR3 bases are TGCAGTGCTAGAGATCTCGCAGGGAAGAACACCGGGGAGCTGTTTTTT.

This clonotype was counted ten times or more. This chain joins TRBV29-1 and TRBJ1-2; 7 nucleotides align to TRBD1. V gave up 6 bases and J gave up 4 bases; unmatched junction bases: 8. The CDR3 is made up of 13 amino acids. Germline lookup yields CDR1 SQVTM and CDR2 ANQGSEA. CDR3 protein: CSVNTGVAYGYTF. In nucleotides, the CDR3 is TGCAGCGTAAACACAGGGGTGGCCTATGGCTACACCTTC.